Following are 27 T cell receptor beta chains from one sample sequenced in a study of CD8+CD57+ T cells in acquired aplastic anemia. CDR3 and TCR beta VDJ profiling relied on a genomic DNA template. MiXCR, applied by TCRdb to the reads, yields one record per CDR3 protein. The table has over 40,000 distinct CDR3 sequences, less than 65% seen once. Patients included in sequencing had previously demonstrated CD8+CD57+ cell expansion by flow cytometry. Sequenced input: sorted CD4+, CD8+, or CD8+CD57+ T cells (not recorded which) from PBMCs. The origin of the receptors is a human donor with aplastic anemia.

This clonotype occurred many times. The chain employs TRBV29-1 and TRBJ1-5; tentative D call: TRBD1 (6 bases). Trimming pared 2 bases from V and 3 bases from J, leaving 11 bases between. Germline V gives CDR1 SQVTM, CDR2 ANQGSEA. The length of the CDR3 is 14 residues. CDR3 sequence: CSVESQGPNQPQHF. Here the CDR3 DNA reads TGCAGCGTTGAATCACAGGGTCCCAATCAGCCCCAGCATTTT.

This clonotype was seen just once. The chain recombines TRBV2 with TRBJ2-6; D is perhaps TRBD1 or TRBD2 (5 bases each). V lost 3 bases and J 4 bases, leaving 10 bases between the germline ends. Germline V CDR1 and CDR2: SNHLY, FYNNEI. The CDR3 loop spans 15 amino acids. The CDR3, as DNA: TGTGCCAGCAGTGACGGGACCGCCGGGGCCAACGTCCTGACTTTC. Protein product: CASSDGTAGANVLTF. Full variable domain (rest looked up from reference TRBV2 and TRBJ2-6): EPEVTQTPSHQVTQMGQEVILRCVPISNHLYFYWYRQILGQKVEFLVSFYNNEISEKSEIFDDQFSVERPDGSNFTLKIRSTKLEDSAMYFCASSDGTAGANVLTFGAGSRLTVL.

The V and J genes are TRBV19 and TRBJ1-5, with D possibly TRBD1 on 6 matching bases. V was cut by 4 bases and J by 2 bases, with 6 bases left in between. The length of the CDR3 is 13 residues. CDR1 and CDR2 from the germline V gene are LNHDA and SQIVND (reference sequence). The CDR3, as DNA: TGTGCCAGTAGTAGACAGGGCAATCAGCCCCAGCATTTT. This encodes CASSRQGNQPQHF.

The chain combines TRBV7-4 with TRBJ2-1; possible D gene TRBD2, 6 bases. The CDR3 spans 15 residues. V was shortened by 0 bases and J by 7 bases, with 13 bases between the two germline ends. Germline V CDR1 and CDR2: SGHVT, SQSDAQ. The CDR3 sequence is CASSLALGLRNEQFF. DNA of the CDR3: TGTGCCAGCAGCTTAGCGCTGGGACTGCGAAATGAGCAGTTCTTC.

In its sample, this clonotype was seen many times. The V and J genes are TRBV19 and TRBJ1-2, with no clear D. V was trimmed by 3 bases and J by 4 bases, leaving 9 bases between them. Germline lookup yields CDR1 LNHDA and CDR2 SQIVND (reference sequence). The CDR3 sequence is 13 residues long. In nucleotides, the CDR3 is TGTGCCAGTAGTATGTGGCTGATCTATGGCTACACCTTC. Encoded protein: CASSMWLIYGYTF.

This clonotype appeared once. The J gene is TRBJ2-1, the V gene TRBV2, with 7 bases lining up with TRBD1. The CDR3 is 14 amino acids. With 7 bases clipped from V and 10 bases from J, the junction kept 13 bases outside the gene matches. The germline CDR1 and CDR2 sequences are SNHLY and FYNNEI. The CDR3 DNA reads TGTGCCAGCAAACCCCCGGGACAGTTCGACGAGCAGTTCTTC. It encodes CASKPPGQFDEQFF.

This clonotype was detected many times. The chain combines TRBV2 with TRBJ1-1, with a tentative D call TRBD1 (5 bases). The CDR3 has 12 residues. Germline assignment: CDR1 SNHLY and CDR2 FYNNEI. V lost 8 bases to trimming and J lost 6 bases, with 13 bases between them. The CDR3 here is CASGSWDAEAFF. DNA for the CDR3: TGTGCCAGCGGATCCTGGGACGCTGAAGCTTTCTTT. Supplemented by reference TRBV2 and TRBJ1-1, the full variable domain reads EPEVTQTPSHQVTQMGQEVILRCVPISNHLYFYWYRQILGQKVEFLVSFYNNEISEKSEIFDDQFSVERPDGSNFTLKIRSTKLEDSAMYFCASGSWDAEAFFGQGTRLTVV.

The V gene is TRBV19, the J gene TRBJ1-2; 8 bases agree with TRBD1. V gave up 4 bases and J gave up 4 bases; unmatched junction bases: 2. The CDR3 is 13 amino acids. The germline V gene has CDR1 LNHDA and CDR2 SQIVND (reference sequence). The CDR3 protein is CASSTDRVYGYTF. The CDR3 DNA is TGTGCCAGTAGTACGGACAGGGTCTATGGCTACACCTTC.

CDR3 loop: CASSVEDYTDTQYF. For the CDR3, the DNA is TGTGCCAGCAGCGTAGAGGACTACACAGATACGCAGTATTTT. This chain joins TRBV9 and TRBJ2-3, with a possible D match to TRBD2 (6 bases). V dropped 0 bases and J dropped 2 bases, with 7 bases sitting between them. There are 14 residues in the CDR3. CDR1 and CDR2 (germline): SGDLS, YYNGEE.

The V and J genes are TRBV25-1 and TRBJ2-3; 8 bases are shared with TRBD2. The length of the CDR3 is 15 residues. The trim removed 6 bases at V and 3 bases at J, leaving 8 bases unmatched. CDR1 and CDR2 (germline): MGHDK, SYGVNS. CDR3 sequence: CASSAGLAWTDTQYF. CDR3 coding DNA: TGTGCCAGCAGCGCAGGACTAGCATGGACAGATACGCAGTATTTT.

The chain recombines TRBV12-3 or TRBV12-4 with TRBJ1-1; no reliable D call. The CDR3 sequence is 13 residues long. V was clipped by 5 bases and J by 5 bases, with 12 bases between them. The CDR3, as DNA: TGTGCCAGCAGTGCTGAGCTTAGTACTGAAGCTTTCTTT. It yields the protein CASSAELSTEAFF.

Only a few counts were recorded for this clonotype. V gene TRBV24-1 combines with J gene TRBJ2-7, with TRBD1 matching 7 bases. The CDR3 sequence is 17 residues long. Germline assignment: CDR1 KGHDR and CDR2 SFDVKD. Germline trimming cut 4 bases from V and 4 bases from J; bases unmatched to any gene: 15. The CDR3 reads CATSDQQRDSQMYEQYF. Written as DNA, the CDR3 is TGTGCCACCAGTGACCAGCAACGGGACAGCCAAATGTACGAGCAGTACTTC.

This clonotype turned up a few times. The chain joins TRBV28 to TRBJ2-1; 8 bases are shared with TRBD1. Germline CDR1 MDHEN, CDR2 SYDVKM. This CDR3 spans 13 amino acids. Losses at the gene ends were 8 bases for V and 2 bases for J; bases not matched to a gene: 2. The CDR3 coding sequence is TGTGCCAGCGACAGGGGACCCTACAATGAGCAGTTCTTC. It codes for CASDRGPYNEQFF.

This rearrangement joins TRBV3-1 to TRBJ1-6; D is possibly TRBD1 (5 bases). The CDR3 contains 15 residues. The germline V gene encodes CDR1 LGHDT and CDR2 YNNKEL (reference sequence). Trimming shortened V by 1 base and J by 7 bases, and 11 bases separated the two germline ends. CDR3 amino acids: CASSQGGGANSPLHF. CDR3 sequence (DNA): TGTGCCAGCAGCCAAGGGGGGGGAGCGAATTCACCCCTCCACTTT.

This clonotype appeared many times. The V call is TRBV12-3 or TRBV12-4, the J call TRBJ1-2, with TRBD1 as a possible D gene (5 bases). Trimming took off 6 bases at V and 9 bases at J, with 26 bases between the two ends. The CDR3 sequence is 16 residues long. The CDR3: CASSPTARVREDRYTF. In DNA form, the CDR3 reads TGTGCCAGCAGCCCTACGGCCAGGGTCAGGGAGGATCGCTACACCTTC.

This clonotype appeared a single time. V usage is TRBV7-2 and J usage is TRBJ2-5, with unresolved D. This CDR3 region has 13 residues. The V end was cut by 8 bases, the J end by 0 bases, with 10 bases between. In germline, CDR1 is SGHTA, CDR2 FQGNSA. This CDR3 is CASAQRYQETQYF. Here the CDR3 DNA reads TGTGCCAGCGCCCAGAGGTACCAAGAGACCCAGTACTTC.

This rearrangement joins TRBV12-3 or TRBV12-4 to TRBJ2-7, with D uncertain. This CDR3 has 14 amino acids. Between the trimmed V and J ends, which lost 6 bases and 3 bases, there was a span of 15 bases. The CDR3 sequence is CASRPAKAYYEQYV. For the CDR3, the DNA is TGTGCCAGCAGACCCGCGAAGGCATACTACGAGCAGTACGTC.

The J gene is TRBJ2-1, the V gene TRBV19; D unclear. V was shortened by 6 bases and J by 0 bases, with 12 bases between the two germline ends. This CDR3 has 15 residues. Germline V lookup: CDR1 LNHDA, CDR2 SQIVND (reference sequence). The CDR3 reads CASRTDDRSYNEQFF. The DNA of the CDR3 is TGTGCCAGTAGGACTGACGACCGCTCCTACAATGAGCAGTTCTTC.

This clonotype was recorded many times. The chain couples TRBV7-9 to TRBJ2-7; no reliable D call. Germline CDR1 is SEHNR and CDR2 is FQNEAQ (reference sequence). The V end was cut by 0 bases, the J end by 6 bases, with 6 bases between. The CDR3 has 12 amino acids. CDR3 nucleotides: TGTGCCAGCAGCTTAGCCGAACGCGAGCAGTACTTC. Encoded protein: CASSLAEREQYF. Filled out from reference TRBV7-9 and TRBJ2-7, the complete variable domain reads DTGVSQNPRHKITKRGQNVTFRCDPISEHNRLYWYRQTLGQGPEFLTYFQNEAQLEKSRLLSDRFSAERPKGSFSTLEIQRTEQGDSAMYLCASSLAEREQYFGPGTRLTVT.

The gene calls are TRBV2 and TRBJ2-1, with unresolved D. This CDR3 has 11 amino acids. In germline, CDR1 is SNHLY, CDR2 FYNNEI. The V gene lost 0 bases and the J gene lost 12 bases, with 6 bases spanning the gap. The CDR3 region has the DNA TGTGCCAGCAGTGAAGCGCTTGGGCAGTTCTTC. Its protein product is CASSEALGQFF. The full variable domain, rest sourced from reference TRBV2 and TRBJ2-1, is EPEVTQTPSHQVTQMGQEVILRCVPISNHLYFYWYRQILGQKVEFLVSFYNNEISEKSEIFDDQFSVERPDGSNFTLKIRSTKLEDSAMYFCASSEALGQFFGPGTRLTVL.

The chain carries TRBV29-1 and TRBJ1-2; TRBD1 matches at 7 bases. This CDR3 comprises 12 residues. Germline CDR1 SQVTM, CDR2 ANQGSEA. V lost 4 bases to trimming and J lost 6 bases; unmatched junction nucleotides: 5. The CDR3 sequence is CSVVRGRHGYTF. CDR3 nucleotides: TGCAGCGTTGTGAGGGGGCGTCATGGCTACACCTTC. The whole variable domain, filled in from reference TRBV29-1 and TRBJ1-2, reads SAVISQKPSRDICQRGTSLTIQCQVDSQVTMMFWYRQQPGQSLTLIATANQGSEATYESGFVIDKFPISRPNLTFSTLTVSNMSPEDSSIYLCSVVRGRHGYTFGSGTRLTVV.

V gene TRBV10-3 combines with J gene TRBJ2-7, with 14 bases identical to TRBD2. The ends lost 6 bases at V and 4 bases at J; junction bases unmatched: 5. Germline CDR1 is ENHRY and CDR2 is SYGVKD. The CDR3 is 15 residues long. The CDR3 here is CAIRRLAGGKYEQYF. CDR3 coding DNA: TGTGCCATCAGGAGACTAGCGGGGGGGAAGTACGAGCAGTACTTC.

Concerning this clonotype itself: A single base separates this from a much larger clone, so it may be a read error. The chain uses TRBV5-6 and TRBJ2-2; D remains ambiguous. The CDR3 covers 16 residues. CDR1 and CDR2 (germline): SGHDT, YYEEEE. V was trimmed by 0 bases and J by 7 bases, leaving 16 bases between them. CDR3 protein: CASSLEGLRYGGELFF. In DNA, the CDR3 is TGTGCCAGCAGCTTGGAGGGCCTCAGATATGGCGGGGAGCTGTTTTTT.

This clonotype was detected ten times or more. This chain links TRBV12-3 or TRBV12-4 with TRBJ2-1; D remains ambiguous. CDR3 length: 13 residues. V gave up 5 bases and J gave up 0 bases, with 5 bases separating them. CDR3 nucleotide sequence: TGTGCCAGCAGTCCCCTCTCCTACAATGAGCAGTTCTTC. Protein: CASSPLSYNEQFF.

V and J are TRBV20-1 and TRBJ1-1, with TRBD1 matching 9 bases. From germline, CDR1 is DFQATT and CDR2 SNEGSKA (reference sequence). This CDR3 region has 14 residues. J gave up 4 bases and V 1 base, and 4 bases lay outside the gene matches. CDR3 nucleotides: TGCAGTGCTAGAGGGGACAGGGTCTCCACTGAAGCTTTCTTT. Its protein is CSARGDRVSTEAFF.

The chain couples TRBV2 to TRBJ1-3; D may be TRBD1 (5 bases). Per germline, CDR1 SNHLY and CDR2 FYNNEI. V lost 5 bases, J lost 9 bases, and 17 bases lay in between. There are 14 residues in the CDR3. The CDR3 loop reads CASSTTGPLSTIYF. The DNA of the CDR3 is TGTGCCAGCAGTACCACAGGCCCCCTTTCCACCATATATTTT.

This clonotype was counted a single time. This rearrangement joins TRBV20-1 to TRBJ2-3, with a weak D call TRBD1 (6 bases). Germline CDR1 reads DFQATT; CDR2 reads SNEGSKA (reference sequence). V lost 3 bases and J lost 3, with 7 bases in between. CDR3 size: 12 residues. The CDR3 sequence: CSARGATDTQYF. CDR3 nucleotides: TGCAGTGCTAGGGGGGCAACAGATACGCAGTATTTT.